This T cell receptor (beta chain) was sequenced in a study of T cell changes during pregnancy in multiple sclerosis. The method was immunoSEQ multiplex PCR; TCRdb's version includes in-frame clones alone and lacks a portion of them. The repertoire has tens of thousands of clones, about nine tenths of them found once; the top ten carry 2%. Trimming took 0 bases from V and 5 from J, leaving 8 bases between them. CDR3 size: 13 residues. Germline V gives CDR1 GTSNPN, CDR2 SVGIG (reference sequence). This sample comprised peripheral blood, obtained in the second trimester of pregnancy. This chain uses TRBV30 with TRBJ2-1; D ambiguous. This receptor was obtained from a female donor with multiple sclerosis, enrolled in a pregnancy study. CDR3: CAWSVHGDNEQFF. CDR3 DNA sequence: TGTGCCTGGAGTGTACACGGAGACAATGAGCAGTTCTTC.